The 27 T cell receptor beta chains in this list originate from one sample, sequenced in a study of blood T cells in healthy people across ages. A second PCR of 7 to 11 cycles used a sample-barcoded 5' primer and a J-beta primer mix. TCRdb fed the 5' RACE reads into MiXCR, producing one record per CDR3 protein. The repertoire includes 1.5 million to 2 million distinct CDR3 sequences, less than 50% of them detected once, and less than 2.5% sits in the top ten. The sample comprised blood. These receptors all come from a woman in her forties in good health.

There are many counts of this clonotype. The chain recombines TRBV20-1 with TRBJ2-7, with TRBD1 as a possible D gene (5 bases). Germline V lookup: CDR1 DFQATT, CDR2 SNEGSKA (reference sequence). The CDR3 is 14 amino acids. V shed 4 bases and J shed 5 bases, with 18 bases lying between them. CDR3 nucleotide sequence: TGCAGTGCTAACCGTGGCAGGGTAACCGACGAGCAGTACTTC. Translation gives CSANRGRVTDEQYF.

In this sample, this clonotype turned up many times. This chain links TRBV20-1 with TRBJ2-1; a possible D gene is TRBD2 (6 bases). The length of the CDR3 is 16 residues. Germline V lookup: CDR1 DFQATT, CDR2 SNEGSKA (reference sequence). V was shortened by 5 bases and J by 3 bases, with 20 bases between the two germline ends. This CDR3 is CSASPLGLTFYNEQFF. The CDR3 DNA sequence: TGCAGTGCTTCCCCCCTCGGACTAACCTTCTACAATGAGCAGTTCTTC.

On this clonotype: One junction end disagrees with the germline gene, perhaps due to a read error. The V gene is TRBV7-2, the J gene TRBJ2-1; 7 nucleotides match TRBD2. The CDR3 is made up of 15 amino acids. Germline values: CDR1 SGHTA, CDR2 FQGNSA. Here the CDR3 DNA reads TGTGCCGGCAGCCCCTCACTAGCGACCTACAATGAGCAGTTCTTC. It encodes CAGSPSLATYNEQFF.

The J gene is TRBJ2-3, the V gene TRBV29-1; 7 bases match TRBD2. The CDR3 runs to 11 residues. Unmatched junction bases numbered 7, after V lost 6 bases and J lost 10 bases. Germline V CDR1 and CDR2: SQVTM, ANQGSEA. The CDR3 DNA sequence: TGCAGCGTCCTTAGCGGGTTGGCGCAGTATTTT. This translates into CSVLSGLAQYF.

This clonotype was found a few times. This chain uses TRBV7-9 with TRBJ2-1; a possible D gene is TRBD1 (5 bases). The germline gives CDR1 SEHNR, CDR2 FQNEAQ (reference sequence). CDR3 size: 16 residues. V was cut by 5 bases and J by 7 bases, with 21 bases left in between. In DNA, the CDR3 is TGTGCCAGCAGCCGACACGGACATCAGGGATTGAATGAGCAGTTCTTC. It encodes CASSRHGHQGLNEQFF.

This clonotype came up a few times. The gene calls are TRBV7-2 and TRBJ1-2; no definite D call. Trimming removed 1 base at V and 3 bases at J, with 6 bases between. CDR3 length: 13 amino acids. CDR1 SGHTA and CDR2 FQGNSA come from the germline V gene. The CDR3 DNA reads as TGTGCCAGCAGCTTAGAAATATACTATGGCTACACCTTC. This translates into CASSLEIYYGYTF.

The V call is TRBV29-1, the J call TRBJ1-1; 11 positions match TRBD1. Per the germline V gene, CDR1 is SQVTM and CDR2 is ANQGSEA. The CDR3 is 13 amino acids. Germline trimming cut 6 bases from V and 7 bases from J; bases unmatched to any gene: 7. The CDR3 here is CSVTGQGAIEAFF. The CDR3 DNA sequence: TGCAGCGTGACCGGACAGGGGGCCATTGAAGCTTTCTTT.

This chain joins TRBV5-1 and TRBJ2-5; D is unresolved. The germline V gene encodes CDR1 SGHRS and CDR2 YFSETQ. This CDR3 is built from 14 residues. V was shortened by 0 bases and J by 5 bases, with 11 bases between the two germline ends. The CDR3 loop reads CASSLGPVVETQYF. DNA of the CDR3: TGCGCCAGCAGCTTGGGGCCAGTCGTGGAGACCCAGTACTTC.

The chain joins TRBV15 to TRBJ1-1; D might be TRBD1 (5 bases). The ends were cut back, 7 bases at V and 0 bases at J, with 15 bases in the middle. Germline assignment: CDR1 LNHNV and CDR2 YYDKDF (reference sequence). The CDR3 is 15 amino acids. The CDR3 DNA reads TGTGCCACCACTACGGACATCTTGTTGAACACTGAAGCTTTCTTT. Translation: CATTTDILLNTEAFF.

V gene TRBV6-1 combines with J gene TRBJ2-1; D is unresolved. The CDR3 has 15 amino acids. The germline gives CDR1 MNHNS, CDR2 SASEGT. Trimming took off 2 bases at V and 5 bases at J, with 13 bases between the two ends. This CDR3 reads CASSERPILDNEQFF. The DNA of the CDR3 is TGTGCCAGCAGTGAAAGACCCATACTGGACAATGAGCAGTTCTTC.

V is TRBV4-3 and J is TRBJ2-7, with no clear D. The CDR3 runs 12 residues. Between the trimmed V and J ends, which lost 3 bases and 5 bases, there was a span of 8 bases. Germline CDR1 reads LGHNA; CDR2 reads YSLEER. The CDR3 reads CASSHHGDEQYF. In DNA form, the CDR3 reads TGCGCCAGCAGCCACCACGGAGACGAGCAGTACTTC.

This chain uses TRBV4-1 with TRBJ2-6; 10 bases match TRBD2. CDR3 length: 19 residues. The germline CDR1 and CDR2 sequences are MGHRA and YSYEKL. Unmatched junction bases numbered 11, after V lost 4 bases and J lost 2 bases. This CDR3 reads CASSPRASGGEAGANVLTF. CDR3 coding DNA: TGCGCCAGCAGCCCTAGGGCTAGCGGGGGAGAGGCTGGGGCCAACGTCCTGACTTTC.

V and J are TRBV7-9 and TRBJ2-7; D might be TRBD1 (6 bases). V was clipped by 4 bases and J by 2 bases, with 15 bases between them. The CDR3 length is 15 residues. Germline loops: CDR1 SEHNR, CDR2 FQNEAQ (reference sequence). The CDR3 DNA follows: TGTGCCAGCAGCTACCGGGACGCAGGGGCCTACGAGCAGTACTTC. Protein sequence: CASSYRDAGAYEQYF.

The chain is built from TRBV4-2 and TRBJ2-1; no reliable D call. The CDR3 contains 16 residues. CDR1 is LGHNA, CDR2 YNFKEQ, per germline. V lost 0 bases to trimming and J lost 7 bases, with 16 bases between them. CDR3 in amino acids: CASSQEGRDVGNEQFF. CDR3 DNA sequence: TGTGCCAGCAGCCAAGAAGGTCGAGATGTGGGTAATGAGCAGTTCTTC.

J is TRBJ2-3 and V is TRBV28; 13 bases fit TRBD2. The CDR3 is 16 amino acids. Trimming removed 6 bases from V and 4 bases from J; junction bases left unmatched: 7. CDR1 and CDR2 (germline): MDHEN, SYDVKM. Here the CDR3 DNA reads TGTGCCAGCAGCGAGACTAGCGGGGGGAAGGCAGATACGCAGTATTTT. The encoded protein is CASSETSGGKADTQYF.

The chain uses TRBV12-5 and TRBJ1-2; TRBD1 matches 8 bases. V shed 2 bases, J shed 1 base, and the junction held 6 bases outside the gene matches. The CDR3 runs to 16 residues. Germline V gives CDR1 LGHNT, CDR2 FRNRAP. CDR3 in amino acids: CASGLTRTGLNYGYTF. The CDR3 region has the DNA TGTGCTAGTGGTTTGACACGGACAGGGCTTAACTATGGCTACACCTTC.

The chain employs TRBV12-3 or TRBV12-4 and TRBJ2-5; 8 bases are a match to TRBD1. CDR3 length equals 16 residues. V was pared by 1 base and J by 7 bases, with 11 bases of the junction left unmatched. Here the CDR3 reads CASSLGQGRRGSTQYF. CDR3 sequence (DNA): TGTGCCAGCAGTTTAGGACAGGGGCGGCGGGGATCGACCCAGTACTTC.

This chain connects TRBV20-1 to TRBJ2-5, with D possibly being TRBD1 (6 bases). Trimming stripped 2 bases from V and 5 bases from J, with 9 bases between. CDR3 length: 12 residues. CDR1 is DFQATT, CDR2 SNEGSKA, per germline (reference sequence). The CDR3 DNA reads as TGCAGTGCTAGATCCCAGGGGGAGACCCAGTACTTC. The encoded protein is CSARSQGETQYF.

This chain links TRBV7-2 with TRBJ2-1; TRBD1 aligns across 7 bases. Looked up from germline, CDR1 is SGHTA and CDR2 is FQGNSA. This CDR3 region has 15 residues. The junction had 2 bases not matched to a gene; V was cut back by 1 base and J by 2 bases. The CDR3 bases are TGTGCCAGCAGCTTAGAGGGACAGACCTACAATGAGCAGTTCTTC. This codes for CASSLEGQTYNEQFF.

The chain combines TRBV7-9 with TRBJ1-2, with D maybe TRBD1 (5 bases). Germline V gene sequence: CDR1 SEHNR, CDR2 FQNEAQ (reference sequence). This CDR3 has 15 residues. Trimming pared 2 bases from V and 6 bases from J, leaving 16 bases between. The CDR3 loop is CASSLLGPLKDGYTF. The CDR3 nucleotides are TGTGCCAGCAGCTTACTGGGACCGCTTAAGGATGGCTACACCTTC.

The chain has TRBV6-6 and TRBJ1-5; D remains unclear. The V and J ends lost 6 bases and 10 bases respectively, with 19 bases between them. The CDR3 consists of 14 residues. Germline V gene lookup returns CDR1 MNHNY and CDR2 SVGAGI (reference sequence). CDR3 in amino acids: CASRPGPRGEPQHF. The CDR3 nucleotides are TGTGCCAGCAGGCCCGGACCCCGCGGGGAACCCCAGCATTTT.

V gene TRBV5-1 combines with J gene TRBJ2-7; 7 bases line up with TRBD2. The J call is uncertain, as TRBJ2-5 better fits the DNA end. The CDR3 length is 13 residues. Germline CDR1 and CDR2: SGHRS and YFSETQ. CDR3 bases: TGCGCCAGCACTATGGGGGGGTCAGAGACCCAGTACTTC. It translates to CASTMGGSETQYF.

This clonotype has a handful of counts. V is TRBV3-1 and J is TRBJ2-3, with D possibly being TRBD1 (6 bases). Trimming pared 1 base from V and 3 bases from J, leaving 11 bases between. Germline V gene data show CDR1 as LGHDT and CDR2 as YNNKEL (reference sequence). This CDR3 contains 15 residues. The CDR3: CASSQGGRGTDTQYF. CDR3 coding DNA: TGTGCCAGCAGCCAAGGTGGCAGGGGTACAGATACGCAGTATTTT.

This clonotype was recorded at least ten times. The chain links TRBV29-1 to TRBJ2-7, with a weak D call TRBD1 (5 bases). The CDR3 is 12 residues long. V lost 4 bases and J lost 3, with 10 bases in between. The germline V gene has CDR1 SQVTM and CDR2 ANQGSEA. CDR3 coding DNA: TGCAGCGTTGGCGGTAGGGGCTACGAGCAGTACTTC. Translated: CSVGGRGYEQYF.

The chain is built from TRBV27 and TRBJ1-3; D is unclear. CDR3 size: 14 residues. Germline CDR1 MNHEY, CDR2 SMNVEV (reference sequence). Trimming stripped 6 bases from V and 2 bases from J, with 11 bases between. CDR3 in amino acids: CASSPGLTGNTIYF. CDR3 nucleotide sequence: TGTGCCAGCAGCCCTGGACTTACTGGAAACACCATATATTTT.

V usage is TRBV5-1 and J usage is TRBJ2-1; 9 bases line up with TRBD1. J lost 10 bases, V lost 3 bases, and 14 bases had no gene match. The CDR3 is made up of 16 amino acids. CDR1 is SGHRS and CDR2 is YFSETQ in the germline V gene. CDR3 in amino acids: CASSWTGRTGAREQFF. The CDR3 DNA follows: TGCGCCAGCAGCTGGACGGGAAGGACAGGGGCTAGAGAGCAGTTCTTC.

The chain employs TRBV20-1 and TRBJ1-1; possible D gene TRBD1, 5 bases. This CDR3 is built from 14 residues. The V gene's germline CDR1 is DFQATT and CDR2 SNEGSKA (reference sequence). V was shortened by 1 base and J by 1 base, with 10 bases between the two germline ends. The CDR3 here is CSARATTENTEAFF. The CDR3 DNA reads TGCAGTGCTAGAGCCACGACAGAGAACACTGAAGCTTTCTTT.